What follows is one T cell receptor (beta chain) and its context. Germline assignment: CDR1 KGHDR and CDR2 SFDVKD. V gave up 4 bases and J gave up 6 bases; unmatched junction bases: 5. This CDR3 has 15 residues. These data are taken from a study of blood T cell repertoires in COVID-19. TCRdb's table, derived via immunoSEQ multiplex PCR, lists solely in-frame clones and lacks some. The repertoire holds roughly 120,000 clones, with about 86% as singletons. Sequencing was performed on peripheral blood. This sequence was found in a woman aged 45-65 years with acute or convalescent COVID-19. The rearrangement joins TRBV24-1 to TRBJ2-1; 10 bases align to TRBD1. This CDR3 is CATSDPGQGINEQFF. The CDR3 coding sequence is TGTGCCACCAGTGACCCGGGACAGGGGATCAATGAGCAGTTCTTC.